This entry lists 14 T cell receptor beta chains sequenced from one sample in a study of blood T cell repertoires in COVID-19. Using immunoSEQ multiplex PCR, the repertoire was profiled, and TCRdb retains in-frame clones only, with some absent. Here the sample spans 380,000 or so clones, 65% to 90% being singletons. The specimen sequenced was peripheral blood. The receptors originated from a woman aged 55-69 years with COVID-19, enrolled during active disease.

V and J are TRBV5-6 and TRBJ1-3; maybe TRBD1 (5 bases). V gave up 1 base and J gave up 9 bases, with 8 bases separating them. Germline CDR1 and CDR2: SGHDT and YYEEEE. The CDR3 is made up of 12 amino acids. The DNA of the CDR3 is TGTGCCAGCAGCTTGATGGGGCGCACCATATATTTT. Its translation is CASSLMGRTIYF.

The rearrangement links TRBV5-1 to TRBJ1-2; 8 nucleotides agree with TRBD1. The CDR3 loop spans 16 amino acids. V shed 1 base and J 7 bases; nucleotides not matched to a gene: 12. The germline CDR1 and CDR2 sequences are SGHRS and YFSETQ. CDR3: CASSLTGGVSKSGYTF. DNA for the CDR3: TGCGCCAGCAGCTTGACAGGGGGAGTTTCAAAGAGTGGCTACACCTTC.

This clone was detected a few times. The chain recombines TRBV2 with TRBJ1-2, with 8 bases lining up with TRBD1. The CDR3 runs to 14 residues. Germline V gene lookup returns CDR1 SNHLY and CDR2 FYNNEI. Trimming removed 6 bases from V and 1 base from J; junction bases left unmatched: 4. CDR3 nucleotide sequence: TGTGCCAGCAGCCCCGGACAGGGTAACTATGGCTACACCTTC. It codes for CASSPGQGNYGYTF. The full variable domain, completed using reference TRBV2 and TRBJ1-2, is EPEVTQTPSHQVTQMGQEVILRCVPISNHLYFYWYRQILGQKVEFLVSFYNNEISEKSEIFDDQFSVERPDGSNFTLKIRSTKLEDSAMYFCASSPGQGNYGYTFGSGTRLTVV.

The gene calls are TRBV2 and TRBJ1-2, with D possibly matching TRBD1 (5 bases). V dropped 3 bases and J dropped 6 bases, with 11 bases sitting between them. The germline V gene encodes CDR1 SNHLY and CDR2 FYNNEI. The CDR3 sequence is 13 residues long. The CDR3 bases are TGTGCCAGCAGTGAGGGGATCAGGGATGGCTACACCTTC. Translating gives CASSEGIRDGYTF.

This chain links TRBV20-1 with TRBJ1-2; D remains ambiguous. Looked up from germline, CDR1 is DFQATT and CDR2 is SNEGSKA (reference sequence). V gave up 3 bases and J gave up 4 bases, with 9 bases separating them. This CDR3 is built from 12 residues. The CDR3 protein is CSASTAFYGYTF. The CDR3 DNA follows: TGCAGTGCTAGTACAGCTTTCTATGGCTACACCTTC.

The chain combines TRBV18 with TRBJ1-6; possible D gene TRBD1, 5 bases. CDR1 and CDR2 (germline): KGHSH, LQKENI. V shed 3 bases and J shed 10 bases, with 19 bases lying between them. The CDR3 is 16 amino acids. The DNA for the CDR3 is TGTGCCAGCTCACCCCAGGGATCCTCAGCTTCCTCACCCCTCCACTTT. Its protein is CASSPQGSSASSPLHF.

CDR3 amino acids: CASSQDGQGSDTQYF. CDR3 DNA: TGCGCCAGCAGCCAAGACGGACAGGGGTCAGATACGCAGTATTTT. The J gene is TRBJ2-3, the V gene TRBV5-1; 9 bases are a match to TRBD1. With 4 bases clipped from V and 4 bases from J, the junction kept 7 bases outside the gene matches. Germline V gene data show CDR1 as SGHRS and CDR2 as YFSETQ. The CDR3 runs 15 residues.

The V call is TRBV6-1, the J call TRBJ2-1; D may be TRBD2 (6 bases). The CDR3 runs to 14 residues. Germline CDR1 reads MNHNS; CDR2 reads SASEGT. Trimming shortened V by 7 bases and J by 4 bases, and 14 bases separated the two germline ends. The CDR3 here is CASTPGLFYNEQFF. The CDR3 nucleotides are TGTGCCAGCACACCGGGACTCTTTTACAATGAGCAGTTCTTC.

The rearrangement uses TRBV7-9 and TRBJ1-2, with D possibly TRBD1 on 5 matching bases. Looked up from germline, CDR1 is SEHNR and CDR2 is FQNEAQ (reference sequence). The V end was cut by 5 bases, the J end by 3 bases, with 16 bases between. CDR3 length equals 15 residues. This CDR3 reads CASSIGGGEYYGYTF. CDR3 nucleotide sequence: TGTGCCAGCAGCATAGGTGGGGGGGAGTACTATGGCTACACCTTC.

On this clone itself: One junction end disagrees with the germline gene, perhaps due to a read error. The chain couples TRBV28 to TRBJ2-4, with 7 bases identical to TRBD2. Per germline, CDR1 MDHEN and CDR2 SYDVKM. This CDR3 region has 10 residues. The CDR3 here is CASGGGVPDF. CDR3 DNA: TGTGCCAGCGGGGGGGGTGTACCAGACTTC.

The rearrangement links TRBV6-5 to TRBJ2-7, with TRBD1 identical over 11 bases. CDR1 and CDR2 from the germline V gene are MNHEY and SVGAGI. CDR3 length: 14 residues. J gave up 2 bases and V 7 bases, and 4 bases lay outside the gene matches. The CDR3 loop reads CASKRDRGTYEQYF. The CDR3 nucleotides read TGTGCCAGCAAGCGGGACAGGGGGACCTACGAGCAGTACTTC.

A few counts support this clone. The chain links TRBV9 to TRBJ2-3; 11 nucleotides line up with TRBD2. The CDR3 is made up of 19 amino acids. Trimming cost V 4 bases and J 2 bases; bases outside gene matches: 15. Germline CDR1 SGDLS, CDR2 YYNGEE. CDR3 in DNA: TGTGCCAGCAGCCCCCAGGGAGGGGCTAGCGGGGGGATCACAGATACGCAGTATTTT. Its translation is CASSPQGGASGGITDTQYF. The full variable domain, rest sourced from reference TRBV9 and TRBJ2-3, is DSGVTQTPKHLITATGQRVTLRCSPRSGDLSVYWYQQSLDQGLQFLIQYYNGEERAKGNILERFSAQQFPDLHSELNLSSLELGDSALYFCASSPQGGASGGITDTQYFGPGTRLTVL.

The chain has TRBV29-1 and TRBJ1-5; perhaps TRBD1 as D (5 bases). The CDR3 spans 13 residues. Germline V gene data show CDR1 as SQVTM and CDR2 as ANQGSEA. V lost 4 bases to trimming and J lost 4 bases, with 11 bases between them. Here the CDR3 DNA reads TGCAGCGTTGTTTTAGGGGCTAATCAGCCCCAGCATTTT. As protein: CSVVLGANQPQHF.

This sequence joins TRBV9 and TRBJ2-1, with TRBD2 matching 16 bases. J was trimmed by 5 bases and V by 4 bases; bases with no gene match: 15. CDR3 length: 20 residues. The V gene's germline CDR1 is SGDLS and CDR2 YYNGEE. Here the CDR3 reads CASSQTPTGTSGGANNEQFF. Written as DNA, the CDR3 is TGTGCCAGCAGCCAGACGCCAACCGGGACTAGCGGGGGGGCCAACAATGAGCAGTTCTTC.